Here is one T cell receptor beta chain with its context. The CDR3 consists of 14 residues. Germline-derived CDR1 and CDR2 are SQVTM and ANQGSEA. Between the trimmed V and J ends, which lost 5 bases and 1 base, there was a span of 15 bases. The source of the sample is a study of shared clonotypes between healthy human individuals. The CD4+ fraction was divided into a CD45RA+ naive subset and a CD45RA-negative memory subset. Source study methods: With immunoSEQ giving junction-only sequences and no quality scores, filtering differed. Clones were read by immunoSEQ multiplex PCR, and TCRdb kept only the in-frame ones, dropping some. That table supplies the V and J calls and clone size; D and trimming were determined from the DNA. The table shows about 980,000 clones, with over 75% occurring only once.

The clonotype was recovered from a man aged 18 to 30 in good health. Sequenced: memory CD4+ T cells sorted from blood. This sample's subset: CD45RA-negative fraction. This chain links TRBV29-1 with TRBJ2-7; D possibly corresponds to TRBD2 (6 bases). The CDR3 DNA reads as TGCAGCGTTTGGACTGGCGGGATATCCTACGAGCAGTACTTC. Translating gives CSVWTGGISYEQYF.